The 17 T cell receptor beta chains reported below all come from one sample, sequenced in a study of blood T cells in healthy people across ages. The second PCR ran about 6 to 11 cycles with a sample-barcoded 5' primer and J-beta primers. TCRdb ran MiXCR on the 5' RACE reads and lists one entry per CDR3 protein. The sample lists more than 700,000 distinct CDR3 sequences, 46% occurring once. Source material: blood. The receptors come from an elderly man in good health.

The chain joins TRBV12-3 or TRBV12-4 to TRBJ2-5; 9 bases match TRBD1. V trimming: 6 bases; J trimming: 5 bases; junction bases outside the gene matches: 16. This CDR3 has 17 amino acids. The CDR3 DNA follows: TGTGCCAGCAGCTCCGGACAGGGGCCAACCCTGGGGGAGACCCAGTACTTC. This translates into CASSSGQGPTLGETQYF.

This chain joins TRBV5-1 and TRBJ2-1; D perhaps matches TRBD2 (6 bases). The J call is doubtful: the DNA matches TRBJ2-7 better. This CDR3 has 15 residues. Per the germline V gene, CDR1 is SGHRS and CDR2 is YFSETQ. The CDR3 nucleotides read TGCGCCAGCAGCCTCGGACGGGGGAACTACAATGAGCAGTACTTC. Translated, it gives CASSLGRGNYNEQYF.

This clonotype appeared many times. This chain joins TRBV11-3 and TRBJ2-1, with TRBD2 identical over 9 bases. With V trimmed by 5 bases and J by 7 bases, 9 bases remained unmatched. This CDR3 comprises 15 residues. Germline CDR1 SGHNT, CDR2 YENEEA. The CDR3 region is CASSLGISGGNEQFF. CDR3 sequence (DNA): TGTGCCAGCAGCCTTGGGATTAGCGGGGGTAATGAGCAGTTCTTC.

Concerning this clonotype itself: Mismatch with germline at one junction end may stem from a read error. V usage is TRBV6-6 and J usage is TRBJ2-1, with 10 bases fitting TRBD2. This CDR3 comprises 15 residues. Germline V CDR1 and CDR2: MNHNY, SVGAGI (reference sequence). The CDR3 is CTSGLMLAGEGEQFF. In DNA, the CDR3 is TGTACCAGCGGCCTAATGCTAGCGGGAGAGGGTGAGCAGTTCTTC.

The CDR3 DNA follows: TGTGCCAGCACCGGTCTTACGGCGGGAGGGGCAGATACGCAGTATTTT. This codes for CASTGLTAGGADTQYF. The chain combines TRBV7-2 with TRBJ2-3, with TRBD2 matching over 9 bases. V was pared by 7 bases and J by 4 bases, with 12 bases of the junction left unmatched. In germline, CDR1 is SGHTA, CDR2 FQGNSA. This CDR3 comprises 16 residues.

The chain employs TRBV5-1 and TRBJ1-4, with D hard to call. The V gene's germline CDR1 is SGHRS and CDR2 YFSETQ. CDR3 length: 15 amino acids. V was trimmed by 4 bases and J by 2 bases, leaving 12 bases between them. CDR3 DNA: TGCGCCAGCAGCCAGAACAGTGCCACTAATGAAAAACTGTTTTTT. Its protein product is CASSQNSATNEKLFF. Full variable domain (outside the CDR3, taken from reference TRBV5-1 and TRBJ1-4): KAGVTQTPRYLIKTRGQQVTLSCSPISGHRSVSWYQQTPGQGLQFLFEYFSETQRNKGNFPGRFSGRQFSNSRSEMNVSTLELGDSALYLCASSQNSATNEKLFFGSGTQLSVL.

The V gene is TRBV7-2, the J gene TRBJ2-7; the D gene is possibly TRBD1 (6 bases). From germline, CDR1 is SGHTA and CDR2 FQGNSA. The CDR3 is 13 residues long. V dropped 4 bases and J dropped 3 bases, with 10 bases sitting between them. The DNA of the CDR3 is TGTGCCAGCAGCTGGGACACGAACTACGAGCAGTACTTC. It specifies CASSWDTNYEQYF. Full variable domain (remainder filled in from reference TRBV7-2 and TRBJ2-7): GAGVSQSPSNKVTEKGKDVELRCDPISGHTALYWYRQSLGQGLEFLIYFQGNSAPDKSGLPSDRFSAERTGGSVSTLTIQRTQQEDSAVYLCASSWDTNYEQYFGPGTRLTVT.

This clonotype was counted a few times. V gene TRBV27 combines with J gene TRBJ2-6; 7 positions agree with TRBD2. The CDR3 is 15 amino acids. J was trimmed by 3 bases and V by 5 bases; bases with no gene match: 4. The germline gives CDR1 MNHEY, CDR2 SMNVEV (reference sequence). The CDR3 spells CASSRSSGGANVLTF. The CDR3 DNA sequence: TGTGCCAGCAGTCGCTCTAGCGGTGGGGCCAACGTCCTGACTTTC.

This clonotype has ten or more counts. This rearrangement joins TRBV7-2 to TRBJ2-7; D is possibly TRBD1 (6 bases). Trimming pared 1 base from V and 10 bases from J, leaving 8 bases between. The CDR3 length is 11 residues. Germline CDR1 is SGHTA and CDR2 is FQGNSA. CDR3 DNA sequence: TGTGCCAGCAGCTTAGGGGGGCATCAGTACTTC. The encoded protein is CASSLGGHQYF.

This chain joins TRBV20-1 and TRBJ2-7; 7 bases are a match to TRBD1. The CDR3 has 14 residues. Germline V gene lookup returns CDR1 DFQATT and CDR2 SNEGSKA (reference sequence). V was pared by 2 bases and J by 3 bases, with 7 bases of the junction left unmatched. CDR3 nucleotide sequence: TGCAGTGCTAGAAGGGTACAGGGGAACTACGAGCAGTACTTC. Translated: CSARRVQGNYEQYF.

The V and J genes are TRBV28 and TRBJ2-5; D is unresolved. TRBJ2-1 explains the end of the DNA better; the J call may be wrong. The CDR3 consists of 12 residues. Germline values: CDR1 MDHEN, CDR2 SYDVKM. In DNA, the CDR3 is TGTGCCAGCAGTCTTTCACAAGAGACCCAGTTCTTC. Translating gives CASSLSQETQFF.

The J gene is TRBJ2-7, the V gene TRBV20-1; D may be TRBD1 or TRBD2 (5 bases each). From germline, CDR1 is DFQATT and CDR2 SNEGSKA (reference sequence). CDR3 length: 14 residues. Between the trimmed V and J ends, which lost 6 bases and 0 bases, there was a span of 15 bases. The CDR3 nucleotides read TGCAGTGCCGACCCGGGACGTGGCTCCTACGAGCAGTACTTC. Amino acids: CSADPGRGSYEQYF.

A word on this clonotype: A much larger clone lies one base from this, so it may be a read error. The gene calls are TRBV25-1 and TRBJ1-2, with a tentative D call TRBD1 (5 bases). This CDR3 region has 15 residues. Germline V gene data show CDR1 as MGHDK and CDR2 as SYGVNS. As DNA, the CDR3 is TGTACCAGCACCTCAAACGAAGGGGTGGACTATGGCTACACCTTC. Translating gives CTSTSNEGVDYGYTF.

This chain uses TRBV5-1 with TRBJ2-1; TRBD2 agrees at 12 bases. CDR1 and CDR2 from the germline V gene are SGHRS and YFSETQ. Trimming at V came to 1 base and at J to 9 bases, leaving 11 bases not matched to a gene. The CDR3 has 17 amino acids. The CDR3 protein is CASSLSQTSGSFSEQFF. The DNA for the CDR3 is TGCGCCAGCAGCTTGTCCCAGACTAGCGGGAGTTTTAGTGAGCAGTTCTTC.

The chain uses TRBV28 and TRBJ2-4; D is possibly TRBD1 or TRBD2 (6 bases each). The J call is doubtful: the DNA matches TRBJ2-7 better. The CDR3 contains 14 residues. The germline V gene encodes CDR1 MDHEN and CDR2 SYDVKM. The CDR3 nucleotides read TGTGCCAGCATCGGTCCGGGGGCGCGTTACGAGCAGTACTTC. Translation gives CASIGPGARYEQYF.

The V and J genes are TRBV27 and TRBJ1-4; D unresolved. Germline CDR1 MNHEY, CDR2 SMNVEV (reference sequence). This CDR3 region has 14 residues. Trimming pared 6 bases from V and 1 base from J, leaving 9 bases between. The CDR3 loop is CASSPRGTNEKLFF. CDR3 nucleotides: TGTGCCAGCAGCCCGCGGGGAACTAATGAAAAACTGTTTTTT.

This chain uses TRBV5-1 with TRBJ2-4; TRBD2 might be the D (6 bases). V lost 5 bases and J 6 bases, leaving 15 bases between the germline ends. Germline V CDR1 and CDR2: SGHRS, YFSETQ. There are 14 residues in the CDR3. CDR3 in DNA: TGCGCCAGCAGTAAGTGGGAGGATCGAAACATTCAGTACTTC. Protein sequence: CASSKWEDRNIQYF.